This T cell receptor (beta chain) was sequenced during a study of CD8 T cells in ankylosing spondylitis. This clonotype came up many times. Deletions cut 0 bases from V and 3 bases from J, with 17 bases between. CDR3 size: 17 residues. Germline lookup yields CDR1 LGHNA and CDR2 YNFKEQ. Researchers built TCR beta libraries using quantitative 5'-RACE with molecular barcodes. TCRdb re-called the 5' RACE reads through MiXCR, storing one row per CDR3 protein. The table shows around 140,000 distinct CDR3 sequences, with approximately 10% occurring only once. Specimen: blood, either unsorted or a sorted T cell fraction (not recorded which). This TCR was recovered from a female donor with ankylosing spondylitis or in good health (not recorded which). This chain connects TRBV4-2 to TRBJ2-5; D is unresolved. CDR3 in DNA: TGTGCCAGCAGCCAAGACGGAAGCTTAATGAGAAAAGAGACCCAGTACTTC. This sequence encodes CASSQDGSLMRKETQYF.